This record covers a single T cell receptor beta chain. What it binds is not known. This entry comes from a study of CD8 T cells in ankylosing spondylitis. Study-wide findings and caveats: In ankylosing spondylitis blood, a motif of roughly eight highly homologous TCR beta variants appeared characteristic. Significant enrichment of disease-linked clones was reportedly seen in matched ankylosing spondylitis synovial fluid. Disease-linked clones displayed a CD8+ phenotype and appeared relatively rarely in peripheral blood. Some motif variants were previously reported in reactive arthritis synovial fluid and blood.

CDR3 length: 15 residues. With 6 bases removed from V and 4 bases from J, the gap between germline ends came to 18 bases. Germline CDR1 is DFQATT and CDR2 is SNEGSKA (reference sequence). A quantitative 5'-RACE method, one with molecular barcodes, was used to make TCR beta libraries. TCRdb analysed the 5' RACE reads with MiXCR anew, one entry per CDR3 protein. The sample lists under 850,000 distinct CDR3 sequences, roughly 19% occurring once. The receptor's source is a male donor with ankylosing spondylitis. The sample was blood, either unsorted or a sorted T cell fraction (not recorded which). The gene calls are TRBV20-1 and TRBJ2-2, with D unclear. CDR3: CSAAFPDLITGELFF. In DNA form, the CDR3 reads TGCAGTGCCGCTTTCCCCGACCTAATCACCGGGGAGCTGTTTTTT.